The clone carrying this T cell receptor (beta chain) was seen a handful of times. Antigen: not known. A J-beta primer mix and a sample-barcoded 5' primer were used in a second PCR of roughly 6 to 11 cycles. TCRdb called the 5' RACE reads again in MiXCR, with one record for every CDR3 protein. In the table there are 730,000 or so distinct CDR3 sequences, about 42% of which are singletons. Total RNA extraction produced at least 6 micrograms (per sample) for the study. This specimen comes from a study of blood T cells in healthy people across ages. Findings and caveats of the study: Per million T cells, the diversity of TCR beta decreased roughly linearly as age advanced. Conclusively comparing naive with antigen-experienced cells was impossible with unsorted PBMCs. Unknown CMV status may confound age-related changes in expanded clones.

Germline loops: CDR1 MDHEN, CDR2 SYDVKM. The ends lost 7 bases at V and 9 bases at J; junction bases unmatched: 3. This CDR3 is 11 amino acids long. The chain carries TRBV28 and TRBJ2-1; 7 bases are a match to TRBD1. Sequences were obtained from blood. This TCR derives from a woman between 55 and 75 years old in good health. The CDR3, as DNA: TGTGCCAGCAAAAGGGGGCGTGAGCAGTTCTTC. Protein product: CASKRGREQFF.